This T cell receptor beta chain derives from a study of post-analysis software for immune sequencing data (dated by TCRdb to the mid-2010s). Broadly, across the study: Disease courses on record covered relapsing-remitting, secondary progressive and progressive-relapsing multiple sclerosis, though some patients had no subtype annotation. The patient repertoires were compared against 10 to 12 previously published healthy control repertoires obtained from donors aged about 6 to 26 years. A subset of samples was prepared in parallel using single-end sample barcoding, then pooled and co-amplified after Illumina adapter ligation.

Broader findings and caveats from the paper: Normalized Chao1 diversity was significantly lower in multiple sclerosis patients than controls, suggesting substantial peripheral T-cell clonal expansion. The multiple sclerosis patient group was slightly younger than the control group. Strong co-clustering of samples prepared in the same batch was shown by direct clustering with F measure, prompting a batch-effect correction. Significantly higher frequencies in patients than in controls were found for roughly 5 TRBV segments, including TRBV5-6, TRBV5-1 and TRBV20-1.

Details on this clonotype: Its antigen target is currently unknown. Base qualities are not recorded, but no much larger clone differs from it by a single base.

The CDR3 has 14 amino acids, counting the end cysteine and phenylalanine. Only the CDR3 region is kept as DNA, spanning 42 bases read in frame from base 1. From a lookup of the germline V gene, CDR1 and CDR2 are MNHEY and SVGAGI. At the junction V is shortened by 0 bases and J by 9 bases, with 12 bases in between. Library method: PCR. Sequenced using an Illumina HiSeq 2500. To reduce PCR and sequencing biases, unique molecular identifiers were incorporated into the TCR beta cDNA libraries. Per 1 to 10 million input T cells, 500,000 or so cDNA molecules were obtained, such that each molecule approximated one T cell. The patient libraries were prepared and sequenced using the same protocol as the earlier healthy control dataset. Samples belonging to the same batch were prepared together, multiplexed and sequenced on a shared HiSeq lane. Processing in the source paper ran as follows. MIGEC handled the raw barcoded reads, throwing out single-read molecular identifier groups before consensus assembly and CDR3 extraction. Clonotype tables were post-analysed with VDJtools, and diversity was normalized by down-sampling all datasets to the smallest sample size. Repertoire overlap clustering matched CDR3 amino acid but not nucleotide sequences to correct batch-related cross-sample contamination. In-frame beta chains were kept once TCRdb had trimmed the public reads at Q25 with fastp and called clones with MiXCR. Each CDR3 protein gets just one entry, which takes the most common genes and DNA from the rows behind it. For this entry, the V and J calls and clone size follow TCRdb and not the study's own pipeline. This sample is represented by hundreds of thousands of distinct CDR3 sequences; about 57% of them were singletons. The ten largest clonotypes hold 4.6% of the sample.

TCR beta repertoires were profiled from peripheral blood of roughly 13 young patients with multiple sclerosis to demonstrate the VDJtools post-analysis software. The multiple sclerosis patients were children and adolescents between about 6 and 16 years of age. This chain joins TRBV6-5 to TRBJ2-4; TRBD1 might be the D gene, on 6 matching bases. The source of this sequence is a girl between 10 and 17 years old with multiple sclerosis. Specimen: blood. CDR3 region: CASSYSTGFGIQYF. DNA sequence: TGTGCCAGCAGTTACTCAACAGGGTTTGGCATTCAGTACTTC.